This T cell receptor (beta chain) was recorded in a study of long-term antiretroviral therapy in people with HIV. Across the study: The 2015 immediate-ART recommendation came about a decade after the earliest samples.

Details on this clone: Its antigen is currently unknown.

The CDR3 runs 14 residues. Looked up from germline, CDR1 is SGHVS and CDR2 is FQNEAQ. The germline V and J ends were trimmed by 5 bases and 10 bases, with 18 bases remaining between them. Runs used v3.0 of the immunoSEQ assay and were done at survey level. Only in-frame clones appear in the TCRdb table, and some are missing; sequencing was by immunoSEQ multiplex PCR. The sample consists of about 37,000 clones, around 86% of them appearing once. Points from the study as a whole: Diversity went up after ART and still fell short of transplant donor controls. Clones with expansion before ART led the repertoire at all time points.

The samples, holding roughly 0.95-11 million cryopreserved PBMC, were thawed before DNA extraction was carried out. The J gene is TRBJ2-1, the V gene TRBV7-8; weak D call: TRBD2 (5 bases). This TCR came from a man aged 18 to 29 with HIV. The sample here was unsorted PBMCs, taken 1 year after starting antiretroviral therapy. This CDR3 is CASSLGLIPPEQFF. CDR3 nucleotides: TGTGCCAGCAGCCTCGGACTCATCCCTCCCGAGCAGTTCTTC.